The next 15 T cell receptor beta chains were all read from a single sample in a study of blood T cell repertoires in COVID-19. Generated by immunoSEQ multiplex PCR, the TCRdb table keeps only in-frame clones and is missing some. Among around 100,000 clones listed, about 85% were seen once. Sequenced input: peripheral blood. The source is a human donor in a cohort sampled during active COVID-19.

The chain joins TRBV7-2 to TRBJ2-7, with 10 positions matching TRBD2. With 5 bases clipped from V and 2 bases from J, the junction kept 9 bases outside the gene matches. The CDR3 runs to 16 residues. Germline V lookup: CDR1 SGHTA, CDR2 FQGNSA. The CDR3 DNA reads TGTGCCAGCAGCCTCAGGAGCGGGGGGGCCGCCTACGAGCAGTACTTC. Residues: CASSLRSGGAAYEQYF.

The CDR3 reads CASSPAGETQYF. CDR3 bases: TGTGCCAGCAGTCCCGCCGGGGAGACCCAGTACTTC. This chain links TRBV6-5 with TRBJ2-5; D gene uncertain. Germline CDR1 MNHEY, CDR2 SVGAGI. CDR3 length: 12 residues. Between the trimmed V and J ends, which lost 5 bases and 5 bases, there was a span of 9 bases.

As DNA, the CDR3 is TGCGCCAGCAGTCGACTAGCGGGAGCAAATACGCAGTATTTT. The encoded protein is CASSRLAGANTQYF. The chain has TRBV23-1 and TRBJ2-3; 12 nucleotides align to TRBD2. Being an ORF, TRBV23-1 has a function that is uncertain. V dropped 4 bases and J dropped 7; count of bases not matched to a gene: 3. This CDR3 spans 14 amino acids.

This chain links TRBV5-4 with TRBJ2-7, with TRBD1 as a possible D gene (6 bases). The germline V and J ends were trimmed by 2 bases and 3 bases, with 9 bases remaining between them. Germline V lookup: CDR1 SGHNT, CDR2 YYREEE (reference sequence). The CDR3 is 13 residues long. In DNA, the CDR3 is TGTGCCAGCAGCTTCGGACAGAACTACGAGCAGTACTTC. Translation: CASSFGQNYEQYF.

This chain joins TRBV11-2 and TRBJ2-6; TRBD1 agrees at 10 bases. Germline CDR1 and CDR2: SGHAT and FQNNGV. This CDR3 spans 18 amino acids. Unmatched junction bases numbered 6, after V lost 4 bases and J lost 0 bases. The CDR3 region is CASSSRTGGGSGANVLTF. The CDR3 coding sequence is TGTGCCAGCAGCTCCCGGACAGGGGGAGGCTCTGGGGCCAACGTCCTGACTTTC.

This clone was observed a single time. The CDR3: CASSPTFGTGNTEAFF. DNA of the CDR3: TGTGCCAGCAGCCCAACCTTCGGGACTGGGAACACTGAAGCTTTCTTT. The J gene is TRBJ1-1, the V gene TRBV11-2; D is possibly TRBD1 (5 bases). Trimming left V 5 bases short and J 1 base short, with 17 bases between. This CDR3 is 16 amino acids long. Germline V gives CDR1 SGHAT, CDR2 FQNNGV.

This clone was detected only once. This chain connects TRBV5-1 to TRBJ2-3, with 7 bases aligning to TRBD2. This CDR3 has 15 residues. The ends lost 0 bases at V and 4 bases at J; junction bases unmatched: 5. CDR1 and CDR2 from the germline V gene are SGHRS and YFSETQ. The CDR3 DNA reads as TGCGCCAGCAGCTTGGACGGGAGGACGGCAGATACGCAGTATTTT. Protein: CASSLDGRTADTQYF.

V usage is TRBV19 and J usage is TRBJ1-5; tentatively, D is TRBD1 (5 bases). V gave up 4 bases and J gave up 3 bases, with 16 bases separating them. Germline values: CDR1 LNHDA, CDR2 SQIVND (reference sequence). This CDR3 has 16 amino acids. The CDR3 loop is CASSKSAGQVNQPQHF. The CDR3 DNA reads as TGTGCCAGTAGTAAGTCCGCGGGGCAGGTCAATCAGCCCCAGCATTTT.

This chain joins TRBV11-2 and TRBJ1-2; the D is unclear. The CDR3 loop spans 11 amino acids. CDR1 and CDR2 (germline): SGHAT, FQNNGV. Trimming removed 3 bases at V and 8 bases at J, with 7 bases between. CDR3 protein: CASSLGVGYTF. CDR3 nucleotides: TGTGCCAGCAGCTTGGGAGTGGGCTACACCTTC.

The J gene is TRBJ1-5, the V gene TRBV19, with D unclear. CDR3 length: 12 amino acids. V was clipped by 6 bases and J by 0 bases, with 3 bases between them. The germline gives CDR1 LNHDA, CDR2 SQIVND (reference sequence). The CDR3 DNA is TGTGCCAGTAGCTTTAGCAATCAGCCCCAGCATTTT. Translating gives CASSFSNQPQHF. The variable domain in full, with the rest retrieved from reference TRBV19 and TRBJ1-5, is DGGITQSPKYLFRKEGQNVTLSCEQNLNHDAMYWYRQDPGQGLRLIYYSQIVNDFQKGDIAEGYSVSREKKESFPLTVTSAQKNPTAFYLCASSFSNQPQHFGDGTRLSIL.

The gene calls are TRBV2 and TRBJ2-7; D is undetermined. This CDR3 comprises 13 residues. The germline gives CDR1 SNHLY, CDR2 FYNNEI. V was pared by 7 bases and J by 6 bases, with 16 bases between. CDR3 in DNA: TGTGCCAGCACTCCTCACCCGGTAAGCGAGCAGTACTTC. It is translated as CASTPHPVSEQYF.

This chain uses TRBV5-6 with TRBJ1-2, with 7 nucleotides matching TRBD1. Germline CDR1 reads SGHDT; CDR2 reads YYEEEE. Trimming cost V 4 bases and J 5 bases; bases outside gene matches: 11. The CDR3 loop spans 15 amino acids. CDR3 in amino acids: CASSTLTGTEYGYTF. In DNA, the CDR3 is TGTGCCAGCAGCACCTTGACCGGGACAGAGTATGGCTACACCTTC.

The CDR3 loop reads CASSLDRADTQYF. CDR3 in DNA: TGTGCCAGTAGCCTGGACAGGGCTGACACGCAGTATTTT. The V gene is TRBV19, the J gene TRBJ2-3; 8 positions match TRBD1. Germline CDR1 reads LNHDA; CDR2 reads SQIVND (reference sequence). The CDR3 is 13 amino acids. Germline trimming cut 6 bases from V and 9 bases from J; bases unmatched to any gene: 8.

The J gene is TRBJ1-1, the V gene TRBV2; perhaps TRBD1 as D (5 bases). V was cut by 4 bases and J by 5 bases, with 11 bases left in between. This CDR3 is 13 amino acids long. The germline gives CDR1 SNHLY, CDR2 FYNNEI. The CDR3 DNA is TGTGCCAGCAGTGTGAGGGGAGGTACTGAAGCTTTCTTT. Residues: CASSVRGGTEAFF.

V usage is TRBV9 and J usage is TRBJ2-1; TRBD2 matches at 8 bases. This CDR3 has 16 residues. The junction had 10 bases not matched to a gene; V was cut back by 0 bases and J by 8 bases. Germline values: CDR1 SGDLS, CDR2 YYNGEE. The CDR3 sequence: CASSVGGLEALDEQFF. CDR3 sequence (DNA): TGTGCCAGCAGCGTAGGGGGACTAGAGGCGCTAGATGAGCAGTTCTTC.